These 13 T cell receptor beta chains came from one sample sequenced in a study of T cells in Graves' hyperthyroidism and ophthalmopathy. Amplified regions were TCR beta CDR3 sequences from RNA transcripts. The primer set for the first-round RT-PCR of the TCR CDR3 was HTBI. In TCRdb, the multiplex PCR reads were re-called with MiXCR into one record per CDR3 protein. The repertoire holds about 400,000 distinct CDR3 sequences, roughly 14% seen once, with 25% to 35% in the top ten. Sequencing was performed on blood. The receptor set was obtained from a woman between 18 and 30 years old with Graves' hyperthyroidism that later progressed to Graves' ophthalmopathy.

There are many counts of this clonotype. The chain links TRBV2 to TRBJ2-3, with TRBD2 identical over 8 bases. The CDR3 loop spans 16 amino acids. The V and J ends lost 5 bases and 5 bases, in that order; junction bases with no gene match: 12. The germline gives CDR1 SNHLY, CDR2 FYNNEI. CDR3 region: CASSSRSGGARDTQYF. The CDR3 DNA reads TGTGCCAGCAGTTCCCGCTCGGGGGGGGCTAGAGATACGCAGTATTTT.

This clonotype was detected many times. The chain is built from TRBV6-1 and TRBJ1-1; TRBD1 agrees at 7 bases. V dropped 8 bases and J dropped 0; count of bases not matched to a gene: 6. Germline CDR1 reads MNHNS; CDR2 reads SASEGT. The CDR3 is 14 residues long. The CDR3 coding sequence is TGTGCCAGCGGCCGGGACAGTATGAACACTGAAGCTTTCTTT. Its translation: CASGRDSMNTEAFF.

This clonotype was counted at least ten times. The V gene is TRBV4-1, the J gene TRBJ1-2, with 7 nucleotides matching TRBD1. The CDR3 has 14 amino acids. CDR1 MGHRA and CDR2 YSYEKL come from the germline V gene. V shed 1 base, J shed 6 bases, and the junction held 5 bases outside the gene matches. DNA for the CDR3: TGCGCCAGCAGCCAAGGCGGACAGGTCCATGGCTACACCTTC. As protein: CASSQGGQVHGYTF.

This clonotype was observed a handful of times. V and J are TRBV5-8 and TRBJ1-1; D not certain. Trimming took off 4 bases at V and 6 bases at J, with 16 bases between the two ends. The germline CDR1 and CDR2 sequences are SGHTS and YDEGEE. The length of the CDR3 is 14 residues. The CDR3 DNA follows: TGTGCCAGCAGCGATCCAGGAAATTGGGCTGAAGCTTTCTTT. It encodes CASSDPGNWAEAFF.

This clonotype was observed many times. The rearrangement uses TRBV2 and TRBJ2-7, with a weak D call TRBD2 (6 bases). This CDR3 has 15 residues. The V end was cut by 4 bases, the J end by 2 bases, with 15 bases between. In germline, CDR1 is SNHLY, CDR2 FYNNEI. The CDR3 DNA sequence: TGTGCCAGCAGTGGCCCGGGAGTCAGGCCCTACGAGCAGTACTTC. Protein product: CASSGPGVRPYEQYF.

This clonotype occurred a few times. This could be a read error, since a much larger clone is one nucleotide away. CDR3 sequence (DNA): TGTGCCGGCAGTGGGCGGGACAGCATTGTCTACGAGCAGTACTTC. Encoded protein: CAGSGRDSIVYEQYF. The chain carries TRBV2 and TRBJ2-7; maybe TRBD1 (7 bases). The CDR3 consists of 15 residues. Germline CDR1 reads SNHLY; CDR2 reads FYNNEI.

This clonotype was recorded many times. V usage is TRBV7-3 and J usage is TRBJ2-4, with 9 bases lining up with TRBD1. From germline, CDR1 is SGHTA and CDR2 FQGTGA. The CDR3 has 14 amino acids. Losses at the gene ends were 3 bases for V and 6 bases for J; bases not matched to a gene: 3. CDR3 in DNA: TGTGCCAGCAGCTTTGAGGGACAGGGAAACATTCAGTACTTC. It codes for CASSFEGQGNIQYF. The complete variable domain, with remaining parts taken from reference TRBV7-3 and TRBJ2-4, reads GAGVSQTPSNKVTEKGKYVELRCDPISGHTALYWYRQSLGQGPEFLIYFQGTGAADDSGLPNDRFFAVRPEGSVSTLKIQRTERGDSAVYLCASSFEGQGNIQYFGAGTRLSVL.

This clonotype appeared a few times. V and J are TRBV28 and TRBJ2-1; D may be TRBD2 (5 bases). Germline CDR1 and CDR2: MDHEN and SYDVKM. The CDR3 covers 15 residues. V was pared by 3 bases and J by 3 bases, with 12 bases between. CDR3 coding DNA: TGTGCCAGCAGTTTTCGACGGGAAATCTACAATGAGCAGTTCTTC. Residues: CASSFRREIYNEQFF.

This clonotype was recorded at least ten times. The rearrangement links TRBV28 to TRBJ2-7, with D possibly TRBD1 on 5 matching bases. The CDR3 consists of 15 residues. CDR1 MDHEN and CDR2 SYDVKM come from the germline V gene. V lost 5 bases to trimming and J lost 3 bases, with 17 bases between them. CDR3 coding DNA: TGTGCCAGCAGTGGTAGCAACAGGTACATCTACGAGCAGTACTTC. It translates to CASSGSNRYIYEQYF.

This sequence joins TRBV5-5 and TRBJ2-1, with 7 bases aligning to TRBD2. V trimming: 1 base; J trimming: 7 bases; junction bases outside the gene matches: 11. CDR3 length: 16 residues. From germline, CDR1 is SGHKS and CDR2 YYEKEE (reference sequence). The CDR3 coding sequence is TGTGCCAGCAGCTTGAGGCTAGCGGCTATACCTAATGAGCAGTTCTTC. As protein: CASSLRLAAIPNEQFF.

The V and J genes are TRBV24-1 and TRBJ2-3, with no clear D. The CDR3 totals 14 residues. Trimming removed 4 bases at V and 2 bases at J, with 9 bases between. Germline V CDR1 and CDR2: KGHDR, SFDVKD. DNA of the CDR3: TGTGCCACCAGTGAGACCGGATACACAGATACGCAGTATTTT. Its translation is CATSETGYTDTQYF.

The chain links TRBV9 to TRBJ1-2, with TRBD1 matching 8 bases. Trimming took 5 bases from V and 1 from J; bases not matched to a gene: 4. CDR3 length equals 14 residues. CDR1 is SGDLS and CDR2 is YYNGEE in the germline V gene. The CDR3 sequence is CASSRDRNNYGYTF. CDR3 in DNA: TGTGCCAGCAGTAGGGACAGGAATAACTATGGCTACACCTTC.

This chain links TRBV6-1 with TRBJ2-1; 12 bases align to TRBD2. CDR1 MNHNS and CDR2 SASEGT come from the germline V gene. The CDR3 is 18 residues long. Trimming at V came to 6 bases and at J to 5 bases, leaving 14 bases not matched to a gene. The CDR3 region is CASRIILAGGPFDNEQFF. The CDR3 DNA follows: TGTGCCAGCAGGATTATTCTAGCGGGAGGGCCTTTCGACAATGAGCAGTTCTTC.